Each of the 4 T cell receptor beta chains below was sequenced from the same sample in a study of T cell responses to AZD1222 COVID-19 vaccine. Profiling relied on immunoSEQ multiplex PCR, and the TCRdb table lists in-frame clones only, not all of them. The sample carries about 180,000 clones, 85% to 90% recorded once. The sample in question was peripheral blood, obtained 28 days after the second AZD1222 dose. These receptors came from an adult who received the AZD1222 COVID-19 vaccine.

The chain recombines TRBV11-3 with TRBJ1-3; D unclear. The length of the CDR3 is 17 residues. CDR1 and CDR2 from the germline V gene are SGHNT and YENEEA. V lost 0 bases and J 0 bases, leaving 12 bases between the germline ends. The CDR3 spells CASSLDGGRSSGNTIYF. The CDR3 coding sequence is TGTGCCAGCAGCTTAGATGGTGGGCGTAGCTCTGGAAACACCATATATTTT.

The CDR3 protein is CATSEGGQGGANTEAFF. CDR3 coding DNA: TGTGCCACCAGTGAGGGGGGACAGGGGGGCGCGAACACTGAAGCTTTCTTT. This chain uses TRBV24-1 with TRBJ1-1; 11 bases match TRBD1. Germline CDR1 is KGHDR and CDR2 is SFDVKD. V was pared by 4 bases and J by 1 base, with 7 bases of the junction left unmatched. This CDR3 contains 17 residues.

The gene calls are TRBV5-1 and TRBJ2-7, with 9 bases matching TRBD1. The CDR3 runs 15 residues. J gave up 2 bases and V 4 bases, and 7 bases lay outside the gene matches. Germline V gives CDR1 SGHRS, CDR2 YFSETQ. The CDR3 reads CASSPPGQGPYEQYF. The CDR3, as DNA: TGCGCCAGCAGCCCCCCGGGACAGGGTCCCTACGAGCAGTACTTC.

The J gene is TRBJ2-7, the V gene TRBV7-3; no definite D call. The CDR3 has 13 residues. Germline V CDR1 and CDR2: SGHTA, FQGTGA. Trimming removed 2 bases from V and 4 bases from J, with 9 bases in between. The CDR3, as DNA: TGTGCCAGCAGCTTAGGTTCCGGGTACGAGCAGTACTTC. It encodes CASSLGSGYEQYF.